Below, 20 T cell receptor beta chains from the same sample are listed, as sequenced in a study of radiotherapy plus CTLA-4 blockade in lung cancer. Repertoires were generated with immunoSEQ multiplex PCR, while TCRdb's copy carries only in-frame clones and drops some. The sample includes 30,000 or so clones, 60% to 80% seen only once; the top ten take roughly 5%. The specimen was peripheral blood, collected from a patient treated with radiotherapy plus ipilimumab. Receptor source: a human donor with non-small cell lung cancer whose response to radiotherapy plus ipilimumab could not be evaluated.

This clone was observed a few times. The rearrangement uses TRBV30 and TRBJ2-7; D is possibly TRBD2 (6 bases). Trimming took 4 bases from V and 4 from J, leaving 20 bases between them. Germline V gene lookup returns CDR1 GTSNPN and CDR2 SVGIG (reference sequence). The CDR3 totals 15 residues. The CDR3: CAWTAPGRRGYEQYF. The CDR3 DNA follows: TGTGCCTGGACCGCTCCGGGACGGAGGGGATACGAGCAGTACTTC.

The chain joins TRBV5-1 to TRBJ2-5; D gene ambiguous. Germline loops: CDR1 SGHRS, CDR2 YFSETQ. Trimming removed 1 base from V and 3 bases from J, with 13 bases in between. This CDR3 contains 15 residues. CDR3 in amino acids: CASSLSGRYEETQYF. CDR3 DNA: TGCGCCAGCAGCTTGTCAGGCAGATACGAAGAGACCCAGTACTTC.

The J gene is TRBJ2-1, the V gene TRBV10-2; the match to TRBD2 covers 9 bases. Losses at the gene ends were 4 bases for V and 7 bases for J; bases not matched to a gene: 5. Per germline, CDR1 WSHSY and CDR2 SAAADI. The CDR3 spans 14 residues. CDR3 coding DNA: TGCGCCAGCAGTGTTAGCGGGAGTGGAAATGAGCAGTTCTTC. It specifies CASSVSGSGNEQFF.

The rearrangement uses TRBV9 and TRBJ1-4; D ambiguous. This CDR3 is built from 15 residues. Germline assignment: CDR1 SGDLS and CDR2 YYNGEE. V shed 0 bases and J shed 8 bases, with 14 bases lying between them. The CDR3 sequence: CASSVGTEGGEKLFF. CDR3 in DNA: TGTGCCAGCAGCGTAGGGACGGAGGGAGGGGAAAAACTGTTTTTT.

The J gene is TRBJ2-3, the V gene TRBV5-4; 7 bases are shared with TRBD2. The CDR3 contains 13 residues. Unmatched junction bases numbered 6, after V lost 6 bases and J lost 5 bases. The germline V gene has CDR1 SGHNT and CDR2 YYREEE (reference sequence). This chain's CDR3 is CASKAGEIDTQYF. The CDR3 DNA reads TGTGCCAGCAAGGCGGGAGAGATAGATACGCAGTATTTT.

The chain combines TRBV19 with TRBJ1-5; 7 bases map to TRBD1. From germline, CDR1 is LNHDA and CDR2 SQIVND (reference sequence). The CDR3 totals 14 residues. V gave up 9 bases and J gave up 4 bases; unmatched junction bases: 9. CDR3 loop: CASTLGTVNQPQHF. In DNA form, the CDR3 reads TGTGCCAGCACCCTCGGGACAGTGAATCAGCCCCAGCATTTT.

V and J are TRBV6-1 and TRBJ1-2; unclear D gene. The CDR3 runs 12 residues. Trimming took off 1 base at V and 6 bases at J, with 6 bases between the two ends. Per the germline V gene, CDR1 is MNHNS and CDR2 is SASEGT. CDR3 loop: CASSEGTDGYTF. DNA for the CDR3: TGTGCCAGCAGTGAAGGAACAGATGGCTACACCTTC.

This clone was detected only once. The rearrangement uses TRBV10-3 and TRBJ2-2; 8 bases fit TRBD2. V shed 3 bases and J 3 bases; nucleotides not matched to a gene: 15. Germline V lookup: CDR1 ENHRY, CDR2 SYGVKD. The CDR3 contains 19 residues. The CDR3 loop is CAISDRRRSVAGYTGELFF. The CDR3 DNA is TGTGCCATCAGTGACCGTCGCCGGTCGGTAGCGGGATACACCGGGGAGCTGTTTTTT.

The rearrangement links TRBV5-1 to TRBJ2-5; 9 nucleotides agree with TRBD1. J lost 5 bases, V lost 4 bases, and 6 bases had no gene match. The CDR3 length is 14 residues. CDR1 is SGHRS and CDR2 is YFSETQ in the germline V gene. CDR3 sequence reads: CASSLGTGKETQYF. The CDR3 bases are TGCGCCAGCAGCCTCGGGACAGGGAAGGAGACCCAGTACTTC.

This clone was found a few times. The sample contains more than one DNA sequence encoding this CDR3. This chain links TRBV4-1 with TRBJ1-2, with a possible D match to TRBD1 (5 bases). The V gene lost 4 bases and the J gene lost 8 bases, with 17 bases spanning the gap. CDR1 and CDR2 (germline): MGHRA, YSYEKL. The CDR3 spans 14 residues. CDR3 DNA sequence: TGCGCCAGCAGCCTCAGGGTAATAGTAAGAGGCTACACCTTC. As protein: CASSLRVIVRGYTF.

The chain couples TRBV21-1 to TRBJ1-5; TRBD1, as called in the table, went unchecked against the DNA. TRBV21-1 is classified as a pseudogene. The CDR3 is made up of 17 amino acids. CDR3 coding DNA: TGTGCCAGCAGCAAAGACGGGACAGGGGTTGGCAATCAGCCCCAGCATTTT. Its translation is CASSKDGTGVGNQPQHF.

This clone was observed a single time. The J gene is TRBJ2-7, the V gene TRBV6-5; D possibly corresponds to TRBD2 (6 bases). This CDR3 contains 15 residues. Trimming stripped 0 bases from V and 3 bases from J, with 12 bases between. Germline V gene data show CDR1 as MNHEY and CDR2 as SVGAGI. The CDR3: CASSYSEAEGYEQYF. The DNA for the CDR3 is TGTGCCAGCAGTTACTCGGAAGCGGAGGGCTACGAGCAGTACTTC.

This clone has more than one count but fewer than ten. The chain is built from TRBV2 and TRBJ1-1; D unresolved. Trimming removed 7 bases at V and 5 bases at J, with 17 bases between. Germline V gene sequence: CDR1 SNHLY, CDR2 FYNNEI. The CDR3 contains 14 residues. The CDR3 spells CASIPHPAGTEAFF. The CDR3 nucleotides are TGTGCCAGCATTCCACACCCTGCGGGGACTGAAGCTTTCTTT.

V gene TRBV5-1 combines with J gene TRBJ1-1; the match to TRBD1 covers 9 bases. V was clipped by 5 bases and J by 6 bases; unmatched bases: 11. The CDR3 runs to 15 residues. Germline V lookup: CDR1 SGHRS, CDR2 YFSETQ. This CDR3 reads CASSLQPGQGAEAFF. In nucleotides, the CDR3 is TGCGCCAGCAGTCTTCAACCGGGACAGGGCGCTGAAGCTTTCTTT.

J is TRBJ1-1 and V is TRBV6-5; possible D gene TRBD1, 6 bases. Per the germline V gene, CDR1 is MNHEY and CDR2 is SVGAGI. This CDR3 has 14 amino acids. Trimming took off 3 bases at V and 5 bases at J, with 13 bases between the two ends. CDR3 region: CASSYGRGRTEAFF. DNA for the CDR3: TGTGCCAGCAGTTATGGCAGGGGAAGAACTGAAGCTTTCTTT.

This clone was detected once. The chain uses TRBV7-2 and TRBJ2-2, with 7 bases identical to TRBD2. Germline loops: CDR1 SGHTA, CDR2 FQGNSA. J was trimmed by 9 bases and V by 1 base; bases with no gene match: 5. This CDR3 comprises 14 residues. The CDR3 DNA reads as TGTGCCAGCAGCTTAGGAGGGACTACCAGGGAGCTGTTTTTT. This sequence encodes CASSLGGTTRELFF.

This sequence joins TRBV2 and TRBJ2-1; D call uncertain. Looked up from germline, CDR1 is SNHLY and CDR2 is FYNNEI. The CDR3 is made up of 14 amino acids. Deletions cut 7 bases from V and 2 bases from J, with 12 bases between. The CDR3: CASTRSETYNEQFF. CDR3 nucleotides: TGTGCCAGCACGAGGTCAGAAACCTACAATGAGCAGTTCTTC.

This clone was seen only a few times. This chain joins TRBV6-1 and TRBJ1-2; 8 bases are a match to TRBD1. The CDR3 is 12 amino acids. Germline values: CDR1 MNHNS, CDR2 SASEGT. The V gene end was trimmed by 5 bases and the J gene end by 9 bases; junction bases not matched to a gene: 5. Here the CDR3 reads CASSPGQGRYTF. CDR3 nucleotides: TGTGCCAGCAGTCCCGGACAGGGACGCTACACCTTC.

This sequence joins TRBV7-9 and TRBJ2-5; D perhaps matches TRBD2 (6 bases). CDR1 is SEHNR, CDR2 FQNEAQ, per germline (reference sequence). CDR3 length: 15 amino acids. The V end was cut by 1 base, the J end by 5 bases, with 14 bases between. The chain's CDR3 is CASSLVHGGGETQYF. CDR3 in DNA: TGTGCCAGCAGCTTAGTACACGGAGGAGGGGAGACCCAGTACTTC.

The rearrangement joins TRBV6-6 to TRBJ1-4; possibly TRBD1 for D (5 bases). The V gene's germline CDR1 is MNHNY and CDR2 SVGAGI (reference sequence). There are 16 residues in the CDR3. The germline V and J ends were trimmed by 0 bases and 7 bases, with 15 bases remaining between them. CDR3 DNA sequence: TGTGCCAGCAGTTACTCGATGCTGGGTCAGGGTGAAAAACTGTTTTTT. Encoded protein: CASSYSMLGQGEKLFF.